These 10 T cell receptor beta chains share one sample of origin, sequenced in a study of shared clonotypes between healthy human individuals. The protocol was immunoSEQ multiplex PCR, while the TCRdb copy is restricted to in-frame clones and leaves out a portion. The repertoire has some 2,500,000 clones, 92% of them found once; the top ten carry approximately 0.39%. The sample consisted of naive CD4+ T cells from PBMCs. Subset in this sample: CD45RA+ positively selected. These receptors originate from a young man in good health. Some clones in this sample may be carry-over from other donors' samples.

The CDR3 DNA reads TGTGCCAGCAGCTTGAGGGTAGCGGGGCAAGAGACCCAGTACTTC. Translated: CASSLRVAGQETQYF. The chain joins TRBV5-4 to TRBJ2-5, with 8 bases lining up with TRBD2. Trimming at V came to 1 base and at J to 2 bases, leaving 4 bases not matched to a gene. This CDR3 has 15 amino acids. CDR1 is SGHNT and CDR2 is YYREEE in the germline V gene (reference sequence).

This sequence joins TRBV25-1 and TRBJ2-1, with D possibly being TRBD2 (6 bases). This CDR3 has 16 amino acids. Germline-derived CDR1 and CDR2 are MGHDK and SYGVNS. The V and J ends lost 6 bases and 5 bases respectively, with 20 bases between them. The CDR3 coding sequence is TGTGCCAGCAGCGGGAGAGTAGCCGCTCTACACAATGAGCAGTTCTTC. Its translation is CASSGRVAALHNEQFF. The whole variable domain, filled in from reference TRBV25-1 and TRBJ2-1, reads EADIYQTPRYLVIGTGKKITLECSQTMGHDKMYWYQQDPGMELHLIHYSYGVNSTEKGDLSSESTVSRIRTEHFPLTLESARPSHTSQYLCASSGRVAALHNEQFFGPGTRLTVL.

This chain joins TRBV10-3 and TRBJ2-5; D may be TRBD2 (6 bases). The CDR3 has 18 residues. Trimming left V 6 bases short and J 10 bases short, with 33 bases between. Per the germline V gene, CDR1 is ENHRY and CDR2 is SYGVKD. In DNA form, the CDR3 reads TGTGCCATCAGCAACAAACAACTACTAGCCCGGGAACCCCGATGCCAGTACTTC. This codes for CAISNKQLLAREPRCQYF.

The CDR3: CASSPPRLAGQETQYF. DNA of the CDR3: TGTGCCAGCAGCCCCCCCCGGCTAGCTGGTCAAGAGACCCAGTACTTC. The chain couples TRBV7-2 to TRBJ2-5; TRBD2 is a possible D gene (5 bases). Trimming took off 5 bases at V and 2 bases at J, with 18 bases between the two ends. The CDR3 length is 16 residues. The germline gives CDR1 SGHTA, CDR2 FQGNSA.

The chain carries TRBV5-4 and TRBJ2-7; 8 bases match TRBD1. The end of the DNA aligns better with TRBJ2-5, so the J call may be wrong. Germline CDR1 SGHNT, CDR2 YYREEE (reference sequence). The CDR3 contains 13 residues. This chain's CDR3 is CASSLAGTGTQYF. CDR3 coding DNA: TGTGCCAGCAGCTTGGCCGGGACAGGGACCCAGTACTTC.

This clone was observed once. In DNA, the CDR3 is TGTGCCTGGATACGGTTACGGGCGCAGTATTTT. Translating gives CAWIRLRAQYF. The chain couples TRBV30 to TRBJ2-3, with unresolved D. The CDR3 is made up of 11 amino acids. Germline CDR1 GTSNPN, CDR2 SVGIG (reference sequence). V was shortened by 4 bases and J by 10 bases, with 12 bases between the two germline ends.

This clone showed up just a few times. The rearrangement joins TRBV7-9 to TRBJ1-3; D not certain. Between the trimmed V and J ends, which lost 1 base and 6 bases, there was a span of 1 base. This CDR3 has 11 amino acids. Germline V CDR1 and CDR2: SEHNR, FQNEAQ (reference sequence). The CDR3 sequence: CASSLENTIYF. For the CDR3, the DNA is TGTGCCAGCAGCTTAGAAAACACCATATATTTT.

This chain links TRBV5-1 with TRBJ1-2, with a weak D call TRBD1 (5 bases). Germline V gene sequence: CDR1 SGHRS, CDR2 YFSETQ. V was shortened by 0 bases and J by 14 bases, with 20 bases between the two germline ends. The CDR3 sequence is 14 residues long. This CDR3 is CASSLGQSLSPSTF. The CDR3 DNA reads as TGCGCCAGCAGCTTGGGACAGTCGTTGAGCCCCTCTACCTTC. The entire variable domain, with the rest obtained from reference TRBV5-1 and TRBJ1-2, is as follows: KAGVTQTPRYLIKTRGQQVTLSCSPISGHRSVSWYQQTPGQGLQFLFEYFSETQRNKGNFPGRFSGRQFSNSRSEMNVSTLELGDSALYLCASSLGQSLSPSTFGSGTRLTVV.

CDR3 sequence: CASSFRVEASNYGYTF. In nucleotides, the CDR3 is TGCGCCAGCAGCTTCCGTGTAGAAGCAAGTAACTATGGCTACACCTTC. This chain connects TRBV5-1 to TRBJ1-2; the D is unclear. The CDR3 totals 16 residues. Germline CDR1 reads SGHRS; CDR2 reads YFSETQ. The V end was cut by 2 bases, the J end by 1 base, with 15 bases between.

The chain links TRBV6-1 to TRBJ2-2, with no clear D. The V and J ends lost 4 bases and 5 bases respectively, with 8 bases between them. The germline gives CDR1 MNHNS, CDR2 SASEGT. The CDR3 length is 13 residues. As DNA, the CDR3 is TGTGCCAGCAGTGTGCCAGTTACCGGGGAGCTGTTTTTT. Translation gives CASSVPVTGELFF.